This entry features one T cell receptor (beta chain) sequence. Its specificity is not known. The stimulus was an HIV-1 Gag 15-mer peptide pool, 1 ug/peptide/mL. CD40L-negative CD69-negative CD45RO-high memory CD4+ T cells were sorted as populations depleted of antigen-responding cells. Deletions cut 7 bases from V and 1 base from J, with 15 bases between. The CDR3 covers 15 residues. CDR1 is MNHEY, CDR2 SVGAGI, per germline. The data belong to a study of persistence of HIV-infected CD4 T cells. The libraries were made with immunoSEQ version 4 in survey mode. Here immunoSEQ multiplex PCR was the method, and the copy in TCRdb shows in-frame clones only, minus some. The sample includes roughly 60,000 clones, 70% to 75% of them seen just once.

The chain employs TRBV6-5 and TRBJ2-3; D is possibly TRBD1 or TRBD2 (6 bases each). This receptor was taken from an adult man with HIV who was CMV-seropositive. The sample here was CD4+ T cells sorted from PBMCs after roughly 19-hour stimulation, taken from a patient who received antiretroviral therapy. Written as DNA, the CDR3 is TGTGCCAGCAAAGAGATCGGGGGCCGCACAGATACGCAGTATTTT. This sequence encodes CASKEIGGRTDTQYF.